The clone carrying this T cell receptor (beta chain) was seen a handful of times. What it recognizes is unknown. These data belong to a study of T-cell reconstitution after alpha-beta-depleted transplantation in children. The library targeted TCRbeta and was prepared with unique molecular identifiers. Via MiXCR, TCRdb re-called the PCR reads, giving one row per CDR3 protein. The sample includes fewer than 1 million distinct CDR3 sequences, around 15% of them seen just once. Overall study findings and caveats: Surviving thymic progenitors and recipient T cells were the source of high TCRbeta diversity at day 60 in some patients. Hyperexpanded clones declined; after one year, newly produced T cells mostly supplied diversity. Reported findings indicate that, about two months after transplant, alpha-beta T cells came from several hundred expanded clones, which were derived from non-depleted graft cells.

The CDR3 consists of 19 residues. Germline V gives CDR1 MNHEY, CDR2 SVGEGT. J was trimmed by 5 bases and V by 5 bases; bases with no gene match: 19. This TCR was sampled from a male patient younger than 18 who had a stem cell transplant for acute lymphoblastic leukemia, so the T cells may come from the graft donor. The gene calls are TRBV6-2 or TRBV6-3 and TRBJ2-2; 8 bases map to TRBD2. The material was PBMCs, mostly from graft donor cells, obtained 360 days after TCRalphabeta/CD19-depleted stem cell transplant. CDR3 loop: CASSTPTPRRLAGTGELFF. The CDR3 nucleotides read TGTGCCAGCAGTACCCCCACCCCTCGTCGGCTAGCGGGTACCGGGGAGCTGTTTTTT.